The 21 T cell receptor beta chains below were found in one sample sequenced in a study of T cell clones after liver transplantation. Libraries were prepared by immunoSEQ multiplex PCR; TCRdb keeps only in-frame clonotypes and omits some of them. The table lists around 110,000 clones, roughly nine tenths of them singletons. The sequencing here drew on CD4+ T cells from blood, taken 12 months after liver transplant. The receptor source for this set is a human patient who received a liver transplant. These T cells may partly come from the graft donor.

Written as DNA, the CDR3 is TGTGCCAGCAGTGACTCCAACTCGGATCAGCCCCAGCATTTT. This gives the protein CASSDSNSDQPQHF. The chain has TRBV2 and TRBJ1-5; D remains ambiguous. The V and J ends lost 3 bases and 5 bases respectively, with 11 bases between them. The CDR3 is 14 amino acids. CDR1 SNHLY and CDR2 FYNNEI come from the germline V gene.

The chain recombines TRBV7-9 with TRBJ2-7; 9 nucleotides line up with TRBD2. Germline V lookup: CDR1 SEHNR, CDR2 FQNEAQ (reference sequence). The CDR3 has 14 residues. V dropped 5 bases and J dropped 4; count of bases not matched to a gene: 6. CDR3 sequence: CASSRLAVPYEQYF. DNA for the CDR3: TGTGCCAGCAGCCGACTAGCGGTCCCATACGAGCAGTACTTC.

This clone appeared once. The chain uses TRBV6-5 and TRBJ2-7; D possibly corresponds to TRBD1 (5 bases). Germline V gene lookup returns CDR1 MNHEY and CDR2 SVGAGI. With 4 bases removed from V and 1 base from J, the gap between germline ends came to 8 bases. There are 13 residues in the CDR3. CDR3: CASSSPGSYEQYF. CDR3 in DNA: TGTGCCAGCAGTTCCCCAGGGTCCTACGAGCAGTACTTC.

This chain uses TRBV2 with TRBJ2-7; TRBD2 might be the D (6 bases). Germline V CDR1 and CDR2: SNHLY, FYNNEI. With 8 bases removed from V and 3 bases from J, the gap between germline ends came to 20 bases. This CDR3 region has 15 residues. The CDR3 region is CASGGLGLASYEQYF. CDR3 bases: TGTGCCAGCGGTGGATTGGGGCTAGCGAGCTACGAGCAGTACTTC.

The rearrangement joins TRBV7-3 to TRBJ2-3, with 9 bases identical to TRBD1. V lost 5 bases to trimming and J lost 1 base; unmatched junction nucleotides: 10. Germline values: CDR1 SGHTA, CDR2 FQGTGA. This CDR3 has 17 residues. The CDR3: CASSVNPQGAGTDTQYF. CDR3 nucleotides: TGTGCCAGCAGCGTCAACCCACAGGGGGCCGGCACAGATACGCAGTATTTT.

V is TRBV5-1 and J is TRBJ2-7; possibly TRBD1 for D (6 bases). The ends were cut back, 2 bases at V and 7 bases at J, with 16 bases in the middle. The CDR3 sequence is 14 residues long. Looked up from germline, CDR1 is SGHRS and CDR2 is YFSETQ. The CDR3 region has the DNA TGCGCCAGCAGCTTAACCCTACAGGGTCGAGAGCAGTACTTC. Its protein product is CASSLTLQGREQYF. Full variable domain (rest looked up from reference TRBV5-1 and TRBJ2-7): KAGVTQTPRYLIKTRGQQVTLSCSPISGHRSVSWYQQTPGQGLQFLFEYFSETQRNKGNFPGRFSGRQFSNSRSEMNVSTLELGDSALYLCASSLTLQGREQYFGPGTRLTVT.

The gene calls are TRBV28 and TRBJ1-5; D remains unclear. CDR1 and CDR2 (germline): MDHEN, SYDVKM. The ends were cut back, 5 bases at V and 4 bases at J, with 6 bases in the middle. The CDR3 is made up of 12 amino acids. CDR3 coding DNA: TGTGCCAGCAGTCCGCCAAATCAGCCCCAGCATTTT. Translating it yields CASSPPNQPQHF.

V is TRBV7-3 and J is TRBJ2-1; 8 bases agree with TRBD2. V shed 5 bases, J shed 10 bases, and the junction held 7 bases outside the gene matches. Germline V gene sequence: CDR1 SGHTA, CDR2 FQGTGA. The CDR3 runs 13 residues. CDR3 in DNA: TGTGCCAGCAGCCGAGTTTCTAGCGGGGAGCAGTTCTTC. It encodes CASSRVSSGEQFF.

This rearrangement joins TRBV7-6 to TRBJ2-3, with TRBD1 matching over 10 bases. Trimming cost V 0 bases and J 0 bases; bases outside gene matches: 0. Germline CDR1 SGHVS, CDR2 FNYEAQ. This CDR3 contains 16 residues. This CDR3 reads CASSLAGQGSTDTQYF. In nucleotides, the CDR3 is TGTGCCAGCAGCTTAGCGGGACAGGGGAGCACAGATACGCAGTATTTT.

V gene TRBV29-1 combines with J gene TRBJ2-5; 10 bases agree with TRBD1. Unmatched junction bases numbered 6, after V lost 6 bases and J lost 5 bases. Germline CDR1 is SQVTM and CDR2 is ANQGSEA. The CDR3 has 13 amino acids. The CDR3 DNA sequence: TGCAGCGTCTTGACAGGGGGCCCCGAGACCCAGTACTTC. Amino acid sequence: CSVLTGGPETQYF.

The chain is built from TRBV21-1 and TRBJ1-5. TRBV21-1 is noted as a pseudogene. This CDR3 is 17 amino acids long. As DNA, the CDR3 is TGTGCCAGCAGCAAAGCGCTTTTGCGGGGTAGCAATCAGCCCCAGCATTTT. Its translation is CASSKALLRGSNQPQHF.

The V call is TRBV10-3, the J call TRBJ1-3, with a possible D match to TRBD1 (6 bases). The CDR3 extends over 13 amino acids. V was trimmed by 3 bases and J by 8 bases, leaving 11 bases between them. Germline values: CDR1 ENHRY, CDR2 SYGVKD. The CDR3 nucleotides read TGTGCCATCAGTGATACAGGGTGGGACACCATATATTTT. Encoded protein: CAISDTGWDTIYF.

The chain joins TRBV5-4 to TRBJ1-1, with D maybe TRBD1 (5 bases). V was clipped by 0 bases and J by 1 base, with 13 bases between them. CDR3 size: 16 residues. Germline V CDR1 and CDR2: SGHNT, YYREEE (reference sequence). The CDR3 nucleotides are TGTGCCAGCAGCTTGGCAGGGATGGGGGGGAACACTGAAGCTTTCTTT. Its translation: CASSLAGMGGNTEAFF.

The V call is TRBV6-5, the J call TRBJ2-1; TRBD2 might be the D (6 bases). The CDR3 is 15 amino acids. The germline gives CDR1 MNHEY, CDR2 SVGAGI. The germline V and J ends were trimmed by 2 bases and 1 base, with 9 bases remaining between them. The DNA of the CDR3 is TGTGCCAGCAGTTACCTTGGGGGGTCCTACAATGAGCAGTTCTTC. Its translation is CASSYLGGSYNEQFF.

The genes are TRBV29-1 and TRBJ1-1; the D gene is possibly TRBD1 (5 bases). The germline V gene encodes CDR1 SQVTM and CDR2 ANQGSEA. Trimming removed 6 bases from V and 2 bases from J, with 16 bases in between. This CDR3 comprises 14 residues. This CDR3 reads CSVGHPGENTEAFF. The CDR3 DNA reads as TGCAGCGTAGGACACCCTGGGGAAAACACTGAAGCTTTCTTT.

The chain uses TRBV7-2 and TRBJ2-1, with D possibly TRBD1 on 8 matching bases. Germline V CDR1 and CDR2: SGHTA, FQGNSA. This CDR3 is 15 amino acids long. The V and J ends lost 3 bases and 4 bases respectively, with 13 bases between them. CDR3 sequence: CASSLNRGGYNEQFF. The CDR3 DNA reads TGTGCCAGCAGCTTGAACAGGGGGGGATACAATGAGCAGTTCTTC.

CDR3: CASSKTDSKPTNEKLFF. The CDR3 bases are TGCGCCAGCAGTAAGACGGACAGCAAACCAACTAATGAAAAACTGTTTTTT. The chain combines TRBV23-1 with TRBJ1-4; perhaps TRBD1 as D (6 bases). TRBV23-1 is treated as an ORF (open reading frame) with a function not yet certain. V dropped 5 bases and J dropped 0 bases, with 16 bases sitting between them. The CDR3 has 17 residues.

J is TRBJ2-1 and V is TRBV7-8; no clear D gene. There are 12 residues in the CDR3. Trimming shortened V by 5 bases and J by 12 bases, and 14 bases separated the two germline ends. The germline CDR1 and CDR2 sequences are SGHVS and FQNEAQ. CDR3 sequence: CASSTSAFGQFF. DNA for the CDR3: TGTGCCAGCAGCACGAGCGCATTCGGGCAGTTCTTC.

V gene TRBV6-1 combines with J gene TRBJ1-5; D is perhaps TRBD1 (5 bases). This CDR3 has 14 amino acids. CDR1 MNHNS and CDR2 SASEGT come from the germline V gene. V lost 6 bases and J lost 4, with 13 bases in between. This CDR3 is CASRLGQGNQPQHF. The CDR3 coding sequence is TGTGCCAGCAGATTAGGGCAGGGTAATCAGCCCCAGCATTTT.

This chain connects TRBV12-5 to TRBJ2-3; 13 bases are shared with TRBD2. The CDR3 is 18 residues long. Germline V lookup: CDR1 LGHNT, CDR2 FRNRAP. V shed 1 base and J 3 bases; nucleotides not matched to a gene: 7. The CDR3 region has the DNA TGTGCTAGTGGTTTGGCGAGGACTAGCGGGAGAGTTACAGATACGCAGTATTTT. This gives the protein CASGLARTSGRVTDTQYF.

The chain joins TRBV10-3 to TRBJ2-2, with a weak D call TRBD1 (5 bases). Deletions cut 4 bases from V and 3 bases from J, with 9 bases between. Germline V gives CDR1 ENHRY, CDR2 SYGVKD. CDR3 length: 14 residues. The CDR3 here is CAISAARDTGELFF. As DNA, the CDR3 is TGTGCCATCAGTGCCGCCAGGGACACCGGGGAGCTGTTTTTT.